A selection of T cell receptor beta chains follows, all from one sample in a study of control samples from healthy donors and cancer patients. The method was immunoSEQ multiplex PCR; TCRdb's version includes in-frame clones alone and lacks a portion of them. The table records 130,000 to 150,000 clones, around 94% of them present only once. Sequences were obtained from PBMCs. Receptors originate from a man in his sixties with colorectal cancer. CDR3s leave out the opening cysteine and the closing phenylalanine or tryptophan.

v_gene | CDR3aa
TRBV7-2 | ASSSNPGPNQPQH
TRBV5-6 | ASSCTRTGEYEQY
TRBV11-1 | ASSSQSEPGTEAF
TRBV10-3 | AISASDRENTEAF
TRBV4-1 | ASSQDTGGNTEAF
TRBV7-8 | ASSSRSNEKLF
TRBV5-1 | ASSLGGFSGANVLT
TRBV5-1 | ASSLGSTNEKLF
TRBV4-1 | ASSQIDRGGRTEAF
TRBV19 | ASSKDRGPSGNTIY
TRBV5-1 | ASSLMTETEAF
TRBV25-1 | ASSESGDTYGYT
TRBV5-1 | ASSLAATGNTEAF
TRBV19 | ASSYTGPNYGYT
TRBV5-1 | ASSLGSGGASTDTQY
TRBV5-1 | ASRLKTGGRTEAF
TRBV5-1 | ASSPQVTSTDTQY
TRBV7-9 | ASSQTTGGGPGETQY
TRBV29-1 | SVEGRVRSGGYEQY
TRBV19 | ASLARGGNEKLF
TRBV9 | ASSVEQTTDTQY
TRBV30 | AWSVQGYYGYT
TRBV10-1 | ASSDGGISKNIQY
TRBV5-6 | ASSLGQANTEAF
TRBV3-1/TRBV3-2 | ASSQGYTQY
TRBV19 | ASIGQGFNTEAF
TRBV9 | ASSVAGHPQETQY
TRBV7-2 | ASSLAGGADEQY
TRBV19 | ASSIGTGGDTDTQY
TRBV27 | ASSAAGTGPYGYT
TRBV7-2 | ASSSSPDEQF
TRBV6-5 | ASNRQKGTEAF
TRBV30 | AWSSQGSEKLF
TRBV27 | ASSSFGNTGELF
TRBV19 | ASVGTSLNTEAF
TRBV19 | ASSMGGGTGELF
TRBV29-1 | SGSQGRATEAF
TRBV5-1 | ASSLEGLGFGTDTQY
TRBV30 | AWSVRSATNEKLF
TRBV24-1 | ATSRTNYGYT